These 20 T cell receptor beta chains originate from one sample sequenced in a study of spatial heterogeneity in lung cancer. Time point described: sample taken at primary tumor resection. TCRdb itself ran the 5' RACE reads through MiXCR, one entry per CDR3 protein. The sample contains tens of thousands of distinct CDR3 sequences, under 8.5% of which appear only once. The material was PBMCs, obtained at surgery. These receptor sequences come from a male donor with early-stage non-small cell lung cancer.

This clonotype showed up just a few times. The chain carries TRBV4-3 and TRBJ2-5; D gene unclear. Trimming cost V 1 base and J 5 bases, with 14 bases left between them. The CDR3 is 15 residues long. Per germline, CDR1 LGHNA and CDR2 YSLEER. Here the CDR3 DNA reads TGCGCCAGCAGCCAAGGATTCGCAGCCGGGGAGACCCAGTACTTC. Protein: CASSQGFAAGETQYF.

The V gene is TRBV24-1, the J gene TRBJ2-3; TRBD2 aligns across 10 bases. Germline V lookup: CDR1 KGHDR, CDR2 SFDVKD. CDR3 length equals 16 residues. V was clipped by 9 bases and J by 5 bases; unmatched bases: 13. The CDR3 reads CATAESGRGSGDTQYF. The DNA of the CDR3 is TGTGCCACCGCCGAAAGCGGGAGGGGTTCAGGAGATACGCAGTATTTT.

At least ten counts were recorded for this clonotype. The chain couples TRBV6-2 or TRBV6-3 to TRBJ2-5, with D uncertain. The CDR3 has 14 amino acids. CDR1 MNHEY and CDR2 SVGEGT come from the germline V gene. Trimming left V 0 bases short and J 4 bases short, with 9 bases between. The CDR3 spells CASSYSVSRETQYF. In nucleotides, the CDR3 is TGTGCCAGCAGTTACTCGGTCAGCAGAGAGACCCAGTACTTC.

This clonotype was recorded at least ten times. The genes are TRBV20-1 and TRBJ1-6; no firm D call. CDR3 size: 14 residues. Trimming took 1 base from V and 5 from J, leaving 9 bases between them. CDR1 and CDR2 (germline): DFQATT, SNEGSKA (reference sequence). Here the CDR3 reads CSARGTVNNSPLHF. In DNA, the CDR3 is TGCAGTGCTAGAGGGACGGTGAATAATTCACCCCTCCACTTT.

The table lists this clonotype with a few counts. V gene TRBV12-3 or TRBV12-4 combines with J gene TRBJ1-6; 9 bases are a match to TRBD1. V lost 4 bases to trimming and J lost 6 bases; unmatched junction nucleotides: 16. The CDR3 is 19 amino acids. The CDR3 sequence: CASSSTGGFGGVGNSPLHF. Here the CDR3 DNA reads TGTGCCAGCAGTTCTACAGGGGGCTTCGGTGGGGTTGGTAATTCACCCCTCCACTTT.

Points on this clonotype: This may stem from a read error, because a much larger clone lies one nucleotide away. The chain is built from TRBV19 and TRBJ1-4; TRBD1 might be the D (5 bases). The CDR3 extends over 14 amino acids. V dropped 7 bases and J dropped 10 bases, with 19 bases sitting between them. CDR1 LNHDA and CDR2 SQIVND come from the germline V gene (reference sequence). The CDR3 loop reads CASKRANTGGKLFF. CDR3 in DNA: TGTGCCAGTAAACGCGCGAACACAGGAGGAAAACTGTTTTTT.

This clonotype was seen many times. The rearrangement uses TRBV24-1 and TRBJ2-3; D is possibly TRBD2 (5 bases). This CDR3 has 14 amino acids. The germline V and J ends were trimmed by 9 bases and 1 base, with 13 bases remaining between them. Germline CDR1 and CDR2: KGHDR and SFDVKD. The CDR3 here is CATSTRVGTDTQYF. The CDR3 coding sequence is TGTGCCACCTCCACTAGGGTCGGCACAGATACGCAGTATTTT.

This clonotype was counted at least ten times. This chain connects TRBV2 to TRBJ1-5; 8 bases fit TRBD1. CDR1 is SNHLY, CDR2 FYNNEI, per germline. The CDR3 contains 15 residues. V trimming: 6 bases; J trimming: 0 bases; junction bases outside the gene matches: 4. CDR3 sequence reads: CASSHRGDSNQPQHF. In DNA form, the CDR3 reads TGTGCCAGCAGCCACAGGGGGGATAGCAATCAGCCCCAGCATTTT.

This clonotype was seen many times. The CDR3 loop reads CASSQRGGITEAFF. The DNA for the CDR3 is TGTGCCAGCAGCCAACGAGGGGGAATTACTGAAGCTTTCTTT. The V call is TRBV3-1, the J call TRBJ1-1; a weak D match, TRBD1 (6 bases). V lost 2 bases and J lost 5, with 12 bases in between. The CDR3 is 14 amino acids. CDR1 and CDR2 (germline): LGHDT, YNNKEL (reference sequence).

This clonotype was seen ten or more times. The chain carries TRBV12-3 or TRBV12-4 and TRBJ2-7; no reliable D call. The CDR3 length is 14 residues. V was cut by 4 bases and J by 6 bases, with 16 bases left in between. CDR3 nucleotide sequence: TGTGCCAGCAGTTCCCAACCCCACTTGGTCGAGCAGTACTTC. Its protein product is CASSSQPHLVEQYF.

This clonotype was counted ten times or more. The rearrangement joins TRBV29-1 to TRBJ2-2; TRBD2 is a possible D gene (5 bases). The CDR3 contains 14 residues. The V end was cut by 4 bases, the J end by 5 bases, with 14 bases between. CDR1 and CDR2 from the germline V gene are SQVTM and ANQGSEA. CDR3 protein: CSVADGVRTGELFF. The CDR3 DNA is TGCAGCGTTGCGGACGGGGTGCGGACCGGGGAGCTGTTTTTT.

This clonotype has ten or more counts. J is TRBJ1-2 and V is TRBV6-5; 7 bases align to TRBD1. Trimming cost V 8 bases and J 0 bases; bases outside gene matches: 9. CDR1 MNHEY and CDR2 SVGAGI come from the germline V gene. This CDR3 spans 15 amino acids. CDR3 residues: CASATGELTNYGYTF. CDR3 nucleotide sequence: TGTGCCAGCGCAACAGGGGAGCTTACTAACTATGGCTACACCTTC.

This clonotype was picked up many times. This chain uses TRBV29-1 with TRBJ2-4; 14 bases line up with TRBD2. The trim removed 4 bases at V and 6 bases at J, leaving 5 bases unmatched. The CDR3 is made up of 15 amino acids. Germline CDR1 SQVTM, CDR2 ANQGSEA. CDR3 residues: CSVGLAGGPGNIQYF. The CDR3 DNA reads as TGCAGCGTTGGACTAGCGGGAGGGCCGGGAAACATTCAGTACTTC.

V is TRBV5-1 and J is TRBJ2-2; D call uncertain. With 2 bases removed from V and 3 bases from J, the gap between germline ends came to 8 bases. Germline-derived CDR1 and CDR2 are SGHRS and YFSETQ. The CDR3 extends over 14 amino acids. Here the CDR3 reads CASSLYWDTGELFF. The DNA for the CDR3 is TGCGCCAGCAGCTTATACTGGGACACCGGGGAGCTGTTTTTT.

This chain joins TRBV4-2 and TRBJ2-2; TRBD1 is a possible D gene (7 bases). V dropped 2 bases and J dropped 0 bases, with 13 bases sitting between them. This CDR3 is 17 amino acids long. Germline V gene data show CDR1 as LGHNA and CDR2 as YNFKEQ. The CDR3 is CASSQFAGGPNTGELFF. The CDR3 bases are TGTGCCAGCAGCCAATTTGCAGGGGGGCCGAACACCGGGGAGCTGTTTTTT.

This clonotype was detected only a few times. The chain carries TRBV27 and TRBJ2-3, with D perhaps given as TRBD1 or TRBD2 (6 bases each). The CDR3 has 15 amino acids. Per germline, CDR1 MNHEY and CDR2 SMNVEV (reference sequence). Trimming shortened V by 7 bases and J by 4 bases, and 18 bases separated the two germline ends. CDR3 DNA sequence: TGTGCCAGCAAAACTGGACAGTGGAGGGCAGATACGCAGTATTTT. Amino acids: CASKTGQWRADTQYF.

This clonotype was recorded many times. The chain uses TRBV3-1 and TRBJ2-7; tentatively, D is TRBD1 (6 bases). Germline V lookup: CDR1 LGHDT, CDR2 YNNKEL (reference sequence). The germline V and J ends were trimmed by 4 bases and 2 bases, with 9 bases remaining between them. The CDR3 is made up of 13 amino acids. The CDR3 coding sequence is TGTGCCAGCAGCCCGACAGGAACCTACGAGCAGTACTTC. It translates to CASSPTGTYEQYF.

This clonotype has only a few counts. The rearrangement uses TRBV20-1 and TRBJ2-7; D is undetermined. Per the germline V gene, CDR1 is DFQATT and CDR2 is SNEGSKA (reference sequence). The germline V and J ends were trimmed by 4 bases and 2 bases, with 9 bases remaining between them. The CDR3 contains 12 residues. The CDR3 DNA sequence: TGCAGTGCTACCATTGGGGCCTACGAGCAGTACTTC. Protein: CSATIGAYEQYF.

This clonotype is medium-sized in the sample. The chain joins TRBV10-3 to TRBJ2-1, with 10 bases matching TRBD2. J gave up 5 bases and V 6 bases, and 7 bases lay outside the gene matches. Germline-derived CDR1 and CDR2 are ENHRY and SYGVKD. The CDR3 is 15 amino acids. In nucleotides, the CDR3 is TGTGCCATCAGAGCTCAACTAGCGGGAAACAATGAGCAGTTCTTC. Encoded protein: CAIRAQLAGNNEQFF.

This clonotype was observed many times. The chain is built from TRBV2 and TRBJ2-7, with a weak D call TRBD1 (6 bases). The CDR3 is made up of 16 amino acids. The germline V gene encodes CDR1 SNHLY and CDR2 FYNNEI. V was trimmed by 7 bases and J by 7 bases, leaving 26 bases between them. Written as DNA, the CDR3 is TGTGCCAGCAACCCAACTGCTGACCCCTTGCAGGGGGAGCAGTACTTC. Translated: CASNPTADPLQGEQYF.